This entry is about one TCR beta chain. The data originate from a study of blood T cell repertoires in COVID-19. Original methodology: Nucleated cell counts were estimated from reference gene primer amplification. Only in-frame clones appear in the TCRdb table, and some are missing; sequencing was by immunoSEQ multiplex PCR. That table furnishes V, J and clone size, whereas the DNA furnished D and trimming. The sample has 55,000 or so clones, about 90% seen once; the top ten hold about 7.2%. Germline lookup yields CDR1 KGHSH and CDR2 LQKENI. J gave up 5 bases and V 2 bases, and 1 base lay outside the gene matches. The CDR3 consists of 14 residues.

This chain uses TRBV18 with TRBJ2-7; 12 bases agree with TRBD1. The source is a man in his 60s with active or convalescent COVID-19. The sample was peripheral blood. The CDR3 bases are TGTGCCAGCTCACCAGGGACAGGGGGCCACGAGCAGTACTTC. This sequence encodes CASSPGTGGHEQYF.